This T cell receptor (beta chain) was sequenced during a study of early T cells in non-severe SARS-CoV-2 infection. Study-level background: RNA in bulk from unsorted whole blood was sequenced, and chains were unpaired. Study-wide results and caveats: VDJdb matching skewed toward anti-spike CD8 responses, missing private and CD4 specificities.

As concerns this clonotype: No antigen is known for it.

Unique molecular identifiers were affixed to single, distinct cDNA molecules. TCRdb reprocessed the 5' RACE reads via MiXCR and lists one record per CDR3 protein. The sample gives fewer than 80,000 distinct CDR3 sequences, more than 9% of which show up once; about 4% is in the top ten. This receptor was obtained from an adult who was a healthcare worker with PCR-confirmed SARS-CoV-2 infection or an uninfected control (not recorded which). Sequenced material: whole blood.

The CDR3 spells CSGVTEQGSYEQYF. CDR3 nucleotides: TGCAGCGGTGTTACGGAGCAGGGTTCCTACGAGCAGTACTTC. The chain carries TRBV29-1 and TRBJ2-7; TRBD1 might be the D (5 bases). The V gene's germline CDR1 is SQVTM and CDR2 ANQGSEA. Trimming cost V 7 bases and J 1 base, with 17 bases left between them. This CDR3 has 14 amino acids.